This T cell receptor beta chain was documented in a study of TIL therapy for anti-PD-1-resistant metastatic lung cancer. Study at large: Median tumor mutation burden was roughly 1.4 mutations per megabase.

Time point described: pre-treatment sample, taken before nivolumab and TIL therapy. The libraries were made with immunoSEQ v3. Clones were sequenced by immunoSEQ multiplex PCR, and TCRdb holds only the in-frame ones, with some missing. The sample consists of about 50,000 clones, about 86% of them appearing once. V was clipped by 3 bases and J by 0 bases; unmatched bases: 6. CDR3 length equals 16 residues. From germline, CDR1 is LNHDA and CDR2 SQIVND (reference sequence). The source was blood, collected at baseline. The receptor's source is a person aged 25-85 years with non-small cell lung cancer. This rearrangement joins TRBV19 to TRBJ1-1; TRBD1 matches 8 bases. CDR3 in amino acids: CASSMGGDRLNTEAFF. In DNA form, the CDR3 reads TGTGCCAGTAGTATGGGAGGGGACAGGTTGAACACTGAAGCTTTCTTT.